The entry that follows covers one TCR beta chain sequence. Clinical history reported by participants formed the basis on which cohorts were assigned. The study counted Cohort 3 donors as recovered given two negative PCRs, clearance, or symptom resolution. Germline loops: CDR1 LGHDT, CDR2 YNNKEL (reference sequence). CDR3 length: 13 residues. V was pared by 4 bases and J by 0 bases, with 4 bases between. The table came from immunoSEQ multiplex PCR; TCRdb's copy has only in-frame clones and leaves some out. The sample contains some 130,000 clones, around 82% of which appear only once. This sample stems from a study of blood T cell repertoires in COVID-19. Study-wide context: COVID-19 samples collected from the United States, Italy and Spain covered acute and convalescent phases.

This clonotype was obtained from a woman between 45 and 65 years old who had recovered from COVID-19. The chain couples TRBV3-1 (or the pseudogene TRBV3-2) to TRBJ1-3; D ambiguous. The source material was PBMCs or T cells enriched from blood (not recorded which). This chain's CDR3 is CASSLNSGNTIYF. CDR3 in DNA: TGTGCCAGCAGCCTTAACTCTGGAAACACCATATATTTT.